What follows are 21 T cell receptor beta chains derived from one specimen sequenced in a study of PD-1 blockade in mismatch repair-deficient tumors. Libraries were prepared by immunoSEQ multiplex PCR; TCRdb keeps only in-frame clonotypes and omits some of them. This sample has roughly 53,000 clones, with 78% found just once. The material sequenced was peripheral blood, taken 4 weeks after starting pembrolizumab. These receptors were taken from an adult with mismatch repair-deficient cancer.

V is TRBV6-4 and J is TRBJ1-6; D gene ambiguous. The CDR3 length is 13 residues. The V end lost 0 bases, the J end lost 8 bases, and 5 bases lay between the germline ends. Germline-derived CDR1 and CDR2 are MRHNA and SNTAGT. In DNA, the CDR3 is TGTGCCAGCAGTGACTCGTTCGATTCACCCCTCCACTTT. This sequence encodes CASSDSFDSPLHF.

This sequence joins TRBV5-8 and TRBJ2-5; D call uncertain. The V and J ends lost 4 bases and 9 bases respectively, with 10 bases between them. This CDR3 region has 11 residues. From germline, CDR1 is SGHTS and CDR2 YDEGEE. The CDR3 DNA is TGTGCCAGCAGCCCCCACCAGGCCCAGTACTTC. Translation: CASSPHQAQYF. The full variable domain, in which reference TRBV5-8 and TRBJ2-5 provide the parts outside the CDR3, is EAGVTQSPTHLIKTRGQQATLRCSPISGHTSVYWYQQALGLGLQFLLWYDEGEERNRGNFPPRFSGRQFPNYSSELNVNALELEDSALYLCASSPHQAQYFGPGTRLLVL.

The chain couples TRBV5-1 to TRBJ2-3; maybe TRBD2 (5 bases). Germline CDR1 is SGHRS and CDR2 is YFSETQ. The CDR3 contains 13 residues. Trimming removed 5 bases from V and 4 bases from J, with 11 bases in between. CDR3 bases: TGCGCCAGCAGTTGGTGGGAGCCAGATACGCAGTATTTT. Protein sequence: CASSWWEPDTQYF.

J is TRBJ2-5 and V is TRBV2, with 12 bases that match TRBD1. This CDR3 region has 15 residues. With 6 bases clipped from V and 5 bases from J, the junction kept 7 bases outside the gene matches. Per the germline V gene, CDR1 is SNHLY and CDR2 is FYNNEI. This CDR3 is CASRGQGAVGETQYF. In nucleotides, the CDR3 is TGTGCCAGCAGGGGACAGGGGGCTGTTGGGGAGACCCAGTACTTC. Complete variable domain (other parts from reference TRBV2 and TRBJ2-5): EPEVTQTPSHQVTQMGQEVILRCVPISNHLYFYWYRQILGQKVEFLVSFYNNEISEKSEIFDDQFSVERPDGSNFTLKIRSTKLEDSAMYFCASRGQGAVGETQYFGPGTRLLVL.

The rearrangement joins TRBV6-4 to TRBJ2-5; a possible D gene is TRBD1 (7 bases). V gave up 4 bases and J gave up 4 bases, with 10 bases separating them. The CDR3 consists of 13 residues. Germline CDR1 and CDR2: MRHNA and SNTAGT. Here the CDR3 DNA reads TGTGCCAGCAGTGCGCAGGGGGGAGAGACCCAGTACTTC. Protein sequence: CASSAQGGETQYF.

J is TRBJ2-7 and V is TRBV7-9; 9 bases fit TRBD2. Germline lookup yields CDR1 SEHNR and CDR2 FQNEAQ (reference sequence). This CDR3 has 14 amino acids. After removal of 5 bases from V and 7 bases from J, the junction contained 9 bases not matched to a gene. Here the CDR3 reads CASSRSGSSWEQYF. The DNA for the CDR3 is TGTGCCAGCAGCCGTAGCGGGAGTAGTTGGGAGCAGTACTTC.

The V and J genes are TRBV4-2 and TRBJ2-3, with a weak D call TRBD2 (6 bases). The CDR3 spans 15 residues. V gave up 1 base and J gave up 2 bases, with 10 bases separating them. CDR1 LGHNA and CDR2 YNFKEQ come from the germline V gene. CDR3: CASSQVGGYTDTQYF. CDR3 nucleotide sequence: TGTGCCAGCAGCCAAGTGGGGGGTTACACAGATACGCAGTATTTT.

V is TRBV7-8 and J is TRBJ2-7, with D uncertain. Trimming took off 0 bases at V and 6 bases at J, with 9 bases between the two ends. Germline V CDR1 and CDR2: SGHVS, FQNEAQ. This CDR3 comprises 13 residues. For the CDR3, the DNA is TGTGCCAGCAGCTTAGCCGAAGGGTCCGAGCAGTACTTC. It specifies CASSLAEGSEQYF.

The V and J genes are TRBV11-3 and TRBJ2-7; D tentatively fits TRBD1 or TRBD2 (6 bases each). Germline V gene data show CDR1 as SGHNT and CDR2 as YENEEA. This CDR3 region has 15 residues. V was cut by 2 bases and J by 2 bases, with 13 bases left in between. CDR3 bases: TGTGCCAGCAGCTTAATTGTCGGGGGCACCTACGAGCAGTACTTC. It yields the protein CASSLIVGGTYEQYF.

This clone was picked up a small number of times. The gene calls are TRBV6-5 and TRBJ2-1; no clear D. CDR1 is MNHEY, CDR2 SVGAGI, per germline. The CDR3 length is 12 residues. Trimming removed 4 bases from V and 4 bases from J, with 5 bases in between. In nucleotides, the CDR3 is TGTGCCAGCAGTTTCCCGTACAATGAGCAGTTCTTC. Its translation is CASSFPYNEQFF.

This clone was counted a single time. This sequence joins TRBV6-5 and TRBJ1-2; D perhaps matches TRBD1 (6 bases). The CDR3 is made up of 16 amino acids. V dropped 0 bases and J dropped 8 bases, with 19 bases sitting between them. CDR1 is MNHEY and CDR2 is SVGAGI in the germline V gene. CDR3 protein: CASSYSSDAGAGGYTF. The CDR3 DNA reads TGTGCCAGCAGTTACTCGAGCGATGCAGGGGCGGGAGGCTACACCTTC.

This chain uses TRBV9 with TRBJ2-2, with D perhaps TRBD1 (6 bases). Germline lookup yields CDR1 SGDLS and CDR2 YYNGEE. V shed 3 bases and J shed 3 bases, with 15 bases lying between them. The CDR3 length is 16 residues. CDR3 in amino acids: CASSAYRDKDTGELFF. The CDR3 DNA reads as TGTGCCAGCAGCGCCTACAGGGATAAAGACACCGGGGAGCTGTTTTTT.

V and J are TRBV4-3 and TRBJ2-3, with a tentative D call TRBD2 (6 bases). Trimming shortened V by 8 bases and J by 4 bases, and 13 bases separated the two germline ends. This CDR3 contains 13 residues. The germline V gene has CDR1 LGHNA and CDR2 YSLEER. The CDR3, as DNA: TGCGCCAGCGCGCGGGAAGACCCAGATACGCAGTATTTT. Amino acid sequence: CASAREDPDTQYF.

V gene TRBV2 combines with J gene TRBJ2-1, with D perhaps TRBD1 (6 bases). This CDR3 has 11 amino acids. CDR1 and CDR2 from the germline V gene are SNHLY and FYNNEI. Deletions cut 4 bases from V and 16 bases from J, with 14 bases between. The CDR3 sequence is CASSVQGWPFF. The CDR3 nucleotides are TGTGCCAGCAGTGTCCAGGGGTGGCCCTTCTTC.

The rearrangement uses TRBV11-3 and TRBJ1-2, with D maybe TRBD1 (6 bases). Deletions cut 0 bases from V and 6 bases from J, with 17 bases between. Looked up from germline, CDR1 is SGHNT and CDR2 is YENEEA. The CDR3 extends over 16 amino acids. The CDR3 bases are TGTGCCAGCAGCTTAGATAGCTGGCAGGGGTTTAATGGCTACACCTTC. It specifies CASSLDSWQGFNGYTF.

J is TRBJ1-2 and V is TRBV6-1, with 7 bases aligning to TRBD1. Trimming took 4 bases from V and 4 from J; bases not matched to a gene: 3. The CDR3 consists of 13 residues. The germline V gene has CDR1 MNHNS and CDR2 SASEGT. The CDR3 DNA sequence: TGTGCCAGCAGTGGGACAGGACGCTATGGCTACACCTTC. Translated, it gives CASSGTGRYGYTF.

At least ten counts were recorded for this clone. This CDR3 reads CASSHSRSGQGIYEQYF. Written as DNA, the CDR3 is TGTGCCAGCAGTCATTCAAGATCGGGACAGGGTATCTACGAGCAGTACTTC. The chain has TRBV2 and TRBJ2-7, with 9 positions matching TRBD1. CDR1 is SNHLY, CDR2 FYNNEI, per germline. The CDR3 covers 17 residues. The V and J ends lost 5 bases and 3 bases, in that order; junction bases with no gene match: 14.

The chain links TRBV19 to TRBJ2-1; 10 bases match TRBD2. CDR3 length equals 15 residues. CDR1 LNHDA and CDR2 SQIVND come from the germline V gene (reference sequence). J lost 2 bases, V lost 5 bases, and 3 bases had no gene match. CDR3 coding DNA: TGTGCCAGTAGTGGAGGACTAGCGGCCTACAATGAGCAGTTCTTC. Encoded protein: CASSGGLAAYNEQFF.

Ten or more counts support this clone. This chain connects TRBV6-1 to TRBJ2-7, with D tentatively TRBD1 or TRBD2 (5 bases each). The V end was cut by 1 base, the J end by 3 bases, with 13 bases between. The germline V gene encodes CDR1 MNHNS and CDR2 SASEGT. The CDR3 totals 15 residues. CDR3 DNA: TGTGCCAGCAGTGAAGGTTTGGGGGAACTCTACGAGCAGTACTTC. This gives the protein CASSEGLGELYEQYF.

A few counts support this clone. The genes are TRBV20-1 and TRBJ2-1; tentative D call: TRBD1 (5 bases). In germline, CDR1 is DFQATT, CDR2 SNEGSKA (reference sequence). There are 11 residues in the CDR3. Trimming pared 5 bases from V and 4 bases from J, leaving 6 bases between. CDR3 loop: CSAPGYNEQFF. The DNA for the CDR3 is TGCAGTGCTCCAGGGTACAATGAGCAGTTCTTC.

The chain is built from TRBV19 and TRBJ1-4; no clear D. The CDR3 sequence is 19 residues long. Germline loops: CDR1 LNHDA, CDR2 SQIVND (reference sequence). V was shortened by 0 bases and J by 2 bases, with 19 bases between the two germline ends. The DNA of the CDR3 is TGTGCCAGTAGTATAGATGGGATTCGGGTTAGATCGACTAATGAAAAACTGTTTTTT. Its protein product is CASSIDGIRVRSTNEKLFF.